The 7 T cell receptor beta chains listed next were all sequenced from one sample in a study of blood T cell repertoires in COVID-19. TCRdb's table, derived via immunoSEQ multiplex PCR, lists solely in-frame clones and lacks some. The sample holds some 70,000 clones; around 86% are singletons and the top ten take approximately 8.4%. The source material was peripheral blood. These receptors all stem from a man aged 30-40 years with acute or convalescent COVID-19.

This rearrangement joins TRBV2 to TRBJ2-2; 8 nucleotides align to TRBD2. V dropped 10 bases and J dropped 5; count of bases not matched to a gene: 6. The length of the CDR3 is 13 residues. Germline V lookup: CDR1 SNHLY, CDR2 FYNNEI. The CDR3 loop is CATRGGETGELFF. The CDR3 DNA reads as TGTGCCACCCGGGGGGGAGAGACCGGGGAGCTGTTTTTT.

This clone was detected a few times. The sample holds other DNA sequences that translate to the same CDR3. The chain is built from TRBV5-6 and TRBJ2-5, with a possible D match to TRBD1 (5 bases). Looked up from germline, CDR1 is SGHDT and CDR2 is YYEEEE. V was shortened by 1 base and J by 4 bases, with 5 bases between the two germline ends. The CDR3 sequence is 12 residues long. In DNA form, the CDR3 reads TGTGCCAGCAGCTTGAGGGGAGAGACCCAGTACTTC. Protein: CASSLRGETQYF.

The chain combines TRBV30 with TRBJ2-2, with 7 bases aligning to TRBD1. V lost 3 bases to trimming and J lost 6 bases; unmatched junction nucleotides: 4. This CDR3 contains 13 residues. Germline assignment: CDR1 GTSNPN and CDR2 SVGIG (reference sequence). This chain's CDR3 is CAWRPQGAGELFF. The CDR3 nucleotides are TGTGCCTGGAGGCCTCAGGGGGCCGGGGAGCTGTTTTTT. The full variable domain, completed using reference TRBV30 and TRBJ2-2, is SQTIHQWPATLVQPVGSPLSLECTVEGTSNPNLYWYRQAAGRGLQLLFYSVGIGQISSEVPQNLSASRPQDRQFILSSKKLLLSDSGFYLCAWRPQGAGELFFGEGSRLTVL.

CDR3 residues: CASSEQDQPQHF. In DNA form, the CDR3 reads TGTGCCAGCAGCGAACAGGATCAGCCCCAGCATTTT. This sequence joins TRBV28 and TRBJ1-5; perhaps TRBD1 as D (5 bases). The CDR3 has 12 residues. Trimming stripped 6 bases from V and 5 bases from J, with 8 bases between. Germline V gives CDR1 MDHEN, CDR2 SYDVKM.

This chain joins TRBV5-4 and TRBJ2-3; D unresolved. V dropped 0 bases and J dropped 6 bases, with 5 bases sitting between them. This CDR3 has 12 amino acids. Looked up from germline, CDR1 is SGHNT and CDR2 is YYREEE (reference sequence). The CDR3 bases are TGTGCCAGCAGCTTGGACACGGATACGCAGTATTTT. Translated, it gives CASSLDTDTQYF.

This rearrangement joins TRBV11-2 to TRBJ1-6; D is ambiguous. Germline CDR1 and CDR2: SGHAT and FQNNGV. Trimming took off 4 bases at V and 7 bases at J, with 14 bases between the two ends. This CDR3 has 15 residues. Here the CDR3 DNA reads TGTGCCAGCAGCTCCCCCCGCAGGCCAAATTCACCCCTCCACTTT. Amino acid sequence: CASSSPRRPNSPLHF.

The chain links TRBV5-1 to TRBJ2-5; 9 nucleotides align to TRBD2. The junction had 3 bases not matched to a gene; V was cut back by 7 bases and J by 2 bases. The CDR3 extends over 13 amino acids. Germline V lookup: CDR1 SGHRS, CDR2 YFSETQ. The CDR3 DNA reads as TGCGCCAGCGGTACTAGCGGGCAAGAGACCCAGTACTTC. This sequence encodes CASGTSGQETQYF. The full variable domain, rest sourced from reference TRBV5-1 and TRBJ2-5, is KAGVTQTPRYLIKTRGQQVTLSCSPISGHRSVSWYQQTPGQGLQFLFEYFSETQRNKGNFPGRFSGRQFSNSRSEMNVSTLELGDSALYLCASGTSGQETQYFGPGTRLLVL.